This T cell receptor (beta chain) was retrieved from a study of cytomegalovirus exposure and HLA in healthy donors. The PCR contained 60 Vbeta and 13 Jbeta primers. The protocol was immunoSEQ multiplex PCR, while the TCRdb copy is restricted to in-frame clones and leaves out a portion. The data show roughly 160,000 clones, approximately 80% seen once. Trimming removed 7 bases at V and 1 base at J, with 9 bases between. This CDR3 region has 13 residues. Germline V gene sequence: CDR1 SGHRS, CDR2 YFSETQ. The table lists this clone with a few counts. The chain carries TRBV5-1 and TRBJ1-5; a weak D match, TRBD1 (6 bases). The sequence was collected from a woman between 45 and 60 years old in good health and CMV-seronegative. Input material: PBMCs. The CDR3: CASATGSNQPQHF. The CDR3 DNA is TGCGCCAGCGCAACAGGGAGCAATCAGCCCCAGCATTTT.